This T cell receptor beta chain is from a study of blood T cells in healthy people across ages. The authors isolated at least 6 million PBMCs per sample. Trimming took off 7 bases at V and 9 bases at J, with 19 bases between the two ends. This CDR3 is 15 amino acids long. Germline CDR1 MNHNY, CDR2 SVGAGI (reference sequence). It was with a sample-barcoded 5' primer and a J-beta primer mix that a second PCR of roughly 6 to 12 cycles was run. Every cDNA was tagged by a template-switch adaptor with 12 random nucleotides. TCRdb analysed the 5' RACE reads with MiXCR anew, one entry per CDR3 protein. The repertoire holds some 890,000 distinct CDR3 sequences, about 29% seen once, with 10% to 13% in the top ten. This sample was also put to use in a study of T cells of mothers and their children. That report notes: Using approximately 1.5 ug per 15 ul, all extracted RNA underwent cDNA synthesis. Each mother gave over 10 million TCR beta CDR3 reads; each child, around 2.8 million.

Specimen: blood. The gene calls are TRBV6-6 and TRBJ1-6; D is possibly TRBD1 (6 bases). This TCR derives from a woman between 40 and 50 years old in good health. The CDR3 DNA reads as TGTGCCAGCAAAGAGGGGGGCCAAGGGATTTCACCCCTCCACTTT. Its translation: CASKEGGQGISPLHF.